This record concerns one T cell receptor (beta chain) sequence. What it binds is unknown. CDR1 is SEHNR, CDR2 FQNEAQ, per germline (reference sequence). This CDR3 has 15 residues. Trimming took off 0 bases at V and 0 bases at J, with 6 bases between the two ends. This sample is drawn from a study of cytotoxic CD8 clonotypes in ibrutinib-treated CLL. Overall study context: Overall, some 25 responses were partial and 2 complete; following median 68 months, around 15 patients stayed remitted and approximately 12 progressed. When averaged across all of the samples, the counts came to around 260,000 productive templates and more than 75,000 productive rearrangements.

Study findings and constraints: Before falling back toward baseline at progression, clonality had risen at the time of ibrutinib response. Shared public clonotypes were rare, and on treatment they either got smaller or stayed the same.

The data were produced by immunoSEQ multiplex PCR, yet TCRdb's version contains in-frame clones alone and is incomplete. In the table there are about 130,000 clones, around three quarters of which are singletons. J is TRBJ1-3 and V is TRBV7-9; D unclear. The sequence derives from a human donor with chronic lymphocytic leukemia. Sequences were derived from PBMCs, sampled after 12 months of ibrutinib treatment. The chain's CDR3 is CASSLAPSSGNTIYF. As DNA, the CDR3 is TGTGCCAGCAGCTTAGCACCCAGCTCTGGAAACACCATATATTTT.